Listed below are T cell receptor beta chains from one sample, sequenced in a study of blood T cell repertoires in COVID-19. Repertoires were generated with immunoSEQ multiplex PCR, while TCRdb's copy carries only in-frame clones and drops some. The sample lists 200,000 to 250,000 clones, around 90% occurring once. The specimen sequenced was peripheral blood. The receptors were gathered from a woman in her seventies with active or convalescent COVID-19. Each CDR3 is given with its conserved first and last residue. Fields, in order: V gene, J gene, D gene, clone size, CDR3 DNA, CDR3 protein. D genes are given only for firm matches. Expanded clones are given a class, and other clones once, few, many or no size at all.

v_gene: TRBV4-3; j_gene: TRBJ1-5; d_gene: NA; abundance: NA; CDR3nt: TGCGCCAGCAGCCAGGGGAGTCTAAATCAGCCCCAGCATTTT; CDR3aa: CASSQGSLNQPQHF
v_gene: TRBV19; j_gene: TRBJ2-1; d_gene: TRBD1; abundance: once; CDR3nt: TGTGCCAGTAGTATCGGGGACAGGGAGGATGCTGAGCAGTTCTTC; CDR3aa: CASSIGDREDAEQFF
v_gene: TRBV4-1; j_gene: TRBJ2-2; d_gene: TRBD2; abundance: NA; CDR3nt: TGCGCCAGCAGCCGCAGCGGGGGGGCGGTCGGGGAGCTGTTTTTT; CDR3aa: CASSRSGGAVGELFF
v_gene: TRBV5-1; j_gene: TRBJ2-7; d_gene: TRBD1; abundance: NA; CDR3nt: TGCGCCAGCAGCTTGGGTGGGACAGCCTACGAGCAGTACTTC; CDR3aa: CASSLGGTAYEQYF
v_gene: TRBV5-8; j_gene: TRBJ2-7; d_gene: NA; abundance: NA; CDR3nt: TGTGCCAGCAGCCGGGGTGGGGGGGCGACCTACGAGCAGTACTTC; CDR3aa: CASSRGGGATYEQYF
v_gene: TRBV21-1; j_gene: TRBJ1-1; d_gene: NA; abundance: few; CDR3nt: TGTGCCAGCACCCCGCGGCCCAGGGGTAAAAACACTGAAGCTTTCTTT; CDR3aa: CASTPRPRGKNTEAFF
v_gene: TRBV7-9; j_gene: TRBJ2-3; d_gene: TRBD1; abundance: NA; CDR3nt: TGTGCCAGCAGCTTAGGTCTTAGGGACAGGGTGGATTTT; CDR3aa: CASSLGLRDRVDF
v_gene: TRBV18; j_gene: TRBJ2-7; d_gene: NA; abundance: few; CDR3nt: TGTGCCAGCTCACTCGGGGGGACACAGTTAGGTCTTTTCGAGTCCTACGAGCAGTACTTC; CDR3aa: CASSLGGTQLGLFESYEQYF
v_gene: TRBV4-2; j_gene: TRBJ2-7; d_gene: NA; abundance: NA; CDR3nt: TGTGCCAGCAGCCAAGATCTAGGGGCAGATACCTACGAGCAGTACTTC; CDR3aa: CASSQDLGADTYEQYF
v_gene: TRBV6-4; j_gene: TRBJ2-2; d_gene: NA; abundance: NA; CDR3nt: TGTGCCAGCAGTGACCCCCCGGACACCTACACCGGGGAGCTGTTTTTT; CDR3aa: CASSDPPDTYTGELFF
v_gene: TRBV14; j_gene: TRBJ1-1; d_gene: TRBD1; abundance: NA; CDR3nt: TGTGCCAGCAGCCAAGTGGACAGGGCGGTTTTCTTT; CDR3aa: CASSQVDRAVFF
v_gene: TRBV7-2; j_gene: TRBJ2-5; d_gene: TRBD2; abundance: NA; CDR3nt: TGTGCCAGCAGCTCTGCGGGACTAGCGGGGCGGGGAGAGACCCAGTACTTC; CDR3aa: CASSSAGLAGRGETQYF
v_gene: TRBV18; j_gene: TRBJ1-6; d_gene: NA; abundance: NA; CDR3nt: TGTGCCAGCTCACCCCGAGCCCTGGATTCACCCCTCCACTTT; CDR3aa: CASSPRALDSPLHF
v_gene: TRBV6-5; j_gene: TRBJ1-1; d_gene: NA; abundance: once; CDR3nt: TGTGCCAGCAGCTCCAAACAGGGAACTGAAGCTTTCTTT; CDR3aa: CASSSKQGTEAFF
v_gene: TRBV9; j_gene: TRBJ1-3; d_gene: NA; abundance: once; CDR3nt: TGTGCCAGCAGCGTAGGAGGTGGGACTGACAGCTCTGGAAACACCATATATTTT; CDR3aa: CASSVGGGTDSSGNTIYF
v_gene: TRBV29-1; j_gene: TRBJ2-1; d_gene: NA; abundance: NA; CDR3nt: TGCAGCGTGAAGGGGGGGCCAGGTGAGCAGTTCTTC; CDR3aa: CSVKGGPGEQFF
v_gene: TRBV9; j_gene: TRBJ2-3; d_gene: NA; abundance: NA; CDR3nt: TGTGCCAGCAGCGTGGGTTGGCCTCGGGACAACACAGATACGCAGTATTTT; CDR3aa: CASSVGWPRDNTDTQYF
v_gene: TRBV10-2; j_gene: TRBJ1-2; d_gene: NA; abundance: NA; CDR3nt: TGCGCCAGCAGTGATACCGGGGTGAAGGGCTACACCTTC; CDR3aa: CASSDTGVKGYTF
v_gene: TRBV21-1; j_gene: TRBJ2-7; d_gene: NA; abundance: NA; CDR3nt: TGTGCCAGCAGCAAAGGTAGCCGGGGGGGCATCGGCTACGAGCAGTACTTC; CDR3aa: CASSKGSRGGIGYEQYF
v_gene: TRBV27; j_gene: TRBJ2-7; d_gene: NA; abundance: few; CDR3nt: TGTGCCAGCGGTACCGGGACTTACTCCTACGAGCAGTACTTC; CDR3aa: CASGTGTYSYEQYF
v_gene: TRBV12-3/TRBV12-4; j_gene: TRBJ2-1; d_gene: NA; abundance: few; CDR3nt: TGTGCCAGCAGTCCGCCCGGTAGAGGTGAGCAGTTCTTC; CDR3aa: CASSPPGRGEQFF
v_gene: TRBV7-9; j_gene: TRBJ1-5; d_gene: TRBD1; abundance: NA; CDR3nt: TGTGCCAGCAGCTTAGGGGGGACAGGCAGCCAGCCCCAGCATTTT; CDR3aa: CASSLGGTGSQPQHF
v_gene: TRBV6-5; j_gene: TRBJ1-6; d_gene: NA; abundance: NA; CDR3nt: TGTGCCAGTACCACAGGGTACTATAATTCACCCCTCCACTTT; CDR3aa: CASTTGYYNSPLHF
v_gene: TRBV6-5; j_gene: TRBJ1-6; d_gene: NA; abundance: once; CDR3nt: TGTGCCAGCAGTTGGAGGACGGCGGTTCATTCACCCCTCCACTTT; CDR3aa: CASSWRTAVHSPLHF
v_gene: TRBV12-5; j_gene: TRBJ1-1; d_gene: NA; abundance: NA; CDR3nt: TGTGCTAGTGGTTTGGGACAGAGACCGCCGACTTTCTTT; CDR3aa: CASGLGQRPPTFF